Shown below are 5 T cell receptor beta chains from a single sample sequenced in a study of blood T cell repertoires in COVID-19 (dated by TCRdb to the early 2020s). Library preparation was by the immunoSEQ multiplex PCR assay. TCRdb provides this immuneACCESS table in a form limited to in-frame rearrangements. Some clones are lacking; in checked studies, under half of them reflect an unresolved V gene, and why the rest are absent is not known. This sample holds some 38,000 clones; 80% to 90% were observed only once. The ten most abundant clones make up roughly 19% of the sample. The sample consisted of peripheral blood. The receptors originated from a man in his 70s with acute or convalescent COVID-19.

The chain employs TRBV7-9 and TRBJ1-1; TRBD1 is a possible D gene (6 bases). This CDR3 spans 14 amino acids. V was pared by 3 bases and J by 5 bases, with 13 bases between. Germline lookup yields CDR1 SEHNR and CDR2 FQNEAQ (reference sequence). The CDR3 bases are TGTGCCAGCAGCTTTACAGGGAAAGGTACTGAAGCTTTCTTT. It encodes CASSFTGKGTEAFF.

This sequence joins TRBV5-1 and TRBJ2-3, with 7 bases aligning to TRBD2. Germline V gives CDR1 SGHRS, CDR2 YFSETQ. J lost 2 bases, V lost 4 bases, and 7 bases had no gene match. There are 15 residues in the CDR3. As DNA, the CDR3 is TGCGCCAGCAGCCCGGCCAGCGGGACCACAGATACGCAGTATTTT. Translated: CASSPASGTTDTQYF. Looking up the rest from reference TRBV5-1 and TRBJ2-3 gives the full variable domain: KAGVTQTPRYLIKTRGQQVTLSCSPISGHRSVSWYQQTPGQGLQFLFEYFSETQRNKGNFPGRFSGRQFSNSRSEMNVSTLELGDSALYLCASSPASGTTDTQYFGPGTRLTVL.

V is TRBV4-3 and J is TRBJ2-1; tentative D call: TRBD1 (6 bases). Germline V gene lookup returns CDR1 LGHNA and CDR2 YSLEER. Trimming shortened V by 4 bases and J by 6 bases, and 16 bases separated the two germline ends. CDR3 size: 15 residues. This CDR3 reads CASSPGQYSGNEQFF. In DNA form, the CDR3 reads TGCGCCAGCAGCCCAGGACAGTACTCGGGCAATGAGCAGTTCTTC.

The rearrangement links TRBV28 to TRBJ1-1, with a possible D match to TRBD1 (5 bases). CDR3 length: 14 residues. Germline lookup yields CDR1 MDHEN and CDR2 SYDVKM. V lost 2 bases and J lost 4, with 11 bases in between. The DNA for the CDR3 is TGTGCCAGCAGTTTACAGGGCTGGAGCACTGAAGCTTTCTTT. It is translated as CASSLQGWSTEAFF.

The rearrangement joins TRBV5-4 to TRBJ1-2; D gene unclear. CDR1 is SGHNT, CDR2 YYREEE, per germline (reference sequence). V gave up 4 bases and J gave up 8 bases, with 12 bases separating them. The CDR3 covers 12 residues. CDR3 region: CASSPGGLGYTF. The CDR3 DNA follows: TGTGCCAGCAGCCCTGGAGGGCTCGGCTACACCTTC.